The 27 T cell receptor beta chains below come from one sample, sequenced in a study of OX40 agonist ivuxolimab in advanced cancers. The protocol was immunoSEQ multiplex PCR, while the TCRdb copy is restricted to in-frame clones and leaves out a portion. The sample has some 35,000 clones; 60% to 85% are singletons. The source material was CD4+ or CD8+ T cells sorted from blood, sampled in a trial of the OX40 agonist ivuxolimab. The receptors were gathered from an adult with an advanced solid tumor such as melanoma, head and neck, liver or kidney cancer.

The CDR3 DNA follows: TGTGCCAGCAGCCTAGGGACAGAGAGCAATCAGCCCCAGCATTTT. It codes for CASSLGTESNQPQHF. The rearrangement joins TRBV11-2 to TRBJ1-5, with 7 bases lining up with TRBD1. Germline CDR1 reads SGHAT; CDR2 reads FQNNGV. CDR3 length: 15 residues. Trimming took 5 bases from V and 1 from J; bases not matched to a gene: 5.

The table lists this clone with a count of one. The V and J genes are TRBV6-5 and TRBJ2-4; D is tentatively TRBD1 or TRBD2 (5 bases each). With 5 bases removed from V and 9 bases from J, the gap between germline ends came to 14 bases. The CDR3 totals 13 residues. Germline V CDR1 and CDR2: MNHEY, SVGAGI. DNA for the CDR3: TGTGCCAGCAGTCCGACAGAGGCGGGCATTCAGTACTTC. Its translation is CASSPTEAGIQYF.

This sequence joins TRBV9 and TRBJ1-2, with TRBD1 matching over 7 bases. The length of the CDR3 is 16 residues. Trimming removed 0 bases from V and 0 bases from J; junction bases left unmatched: 5. CDR1 and CDR2 (germline): SGDLS, YYNGEE. The CDR3 bases are TGTGCCAGCAGCGTAGGCCCCCAGGGGGCTAACTATGGCTACACCTTC. Translating gives CASSVGPQGANYGYTF.

The chain employs TRBV5-1 and TRBJ1-2, with 7 bases matching TRBD1. Trimming took 4 bases from V and 2 from J; bases not matched to a gene: 5. The V gene's germline CDR1 is SGHRS and CDR2 YFSETQ. This CDR3 region has 14 residues. The CDR3 loop reads CASSRPQGNYGYTF. The DNA for the CDR3 is TGCGCCAGCAGCCGACCACAGGGGAACTATGGCTACACCTTC.

The chain is built from TRBV5-6 and TRBJ1-6, with D unresolved. The germline CDR1 and CDR2 sequences are SGHDT and YYEEEE. This CDR3 region has 12 residues. Deletions cut 0 bases from V and 8 bases from J, with 3 bases between. CDR3 amino acids: CASSLEYSPLHF. The CDR3, as DNA: TGTGCCAGCAGCTTGGAGTATTCACCCCTCCACTTT.

This clone appeared a few times. V and J are TRBV6-5 and TRBJ1-5; D perhaps matches TRBD1 (5 bases). The V end lost 4 bases, the J end lost 1 base, and 5 bases lay between the germline ends. The length of the CDR3 is 13 residues. Germline CDR1 is MNHEY and CDR2 is SVGAGI. In DNA, the CDR3 is TGTGCCAGCAGTTGGGACAGCAATCAGCCCCAGCATTTT. It translates to CASSWDSNQPQHF.

This chain uses TRBV29-1 with TRBJ2-3; possible D gene TRBD2, 6 bases. V was cut by 8 bases and J by 6 bases, with 15 bases left in between. The CDR3 is 12 amino acids. CDR1 and CDR2 (germline): SQVTM, ANQGSEA. The DNA for the CDR3 is TGCAGCTCGGGGACTTATGGGGATACGCAGTATTTT. The encoded protein is CSSGTYGDTQYF.

The CDR3 region has the DNA TGCGCCAGCAGCGATACAGCGATCCAGCAGTACTTC. Translating gives CASSDTAIQQYF. The V gene is TRBV5-1, the J gene TRBJ2-7; D unresolved. Germline loops: CDR1 SGHRS, CDR2 YFSETQ. The V end lost 4 bases, the J end lost 8 bases, and 13 bases lay between the germline ends. The CDR3 is 12 amino acids.

The chain employs TRBV6-1 and TRBJ2-1; TRBD1 matches 10 bases. J was trimmed by 7 bases and V by 4 bases; bases with no gene match: 10. CDR1 and CDR2 (germline): MNHNS, SASEGT. The CDR3 sequence is 16 residues long. The CDR3 is CASSVGDRGFINEQFF. In DNA form, the CDR3 reads TGTGCCAGCAGTGTAGGGGACAGGGGTTTTATTAATGAGCAGTTCTTC.

This chain joins TRBV7-9 and TRBJ2-7; 8 nucleotides align to TRBD2. The CDR3 length is 16 residues. Germline V gives CDR1 SEHNR, CDR2 FQNEAQ (reference sequence). The V segment lost 5 bases and the J segment 6 bases; nucleotides outside the gene matches: 15. CDR3 sequence (DNA): TGTGCCAGCAGCCCAAGGGGACTAGAGGTTGGGGCCGAGCAGTACTTC. Amino acids: CASSPRGLEVGAEQYF.

The gene calls are TRBV7-3 and TRBJ1-1; D perhaps matches TRBD1 (5 bases). This CDR3 is built from 15 residues. CDR1 is SGHTA and CDR2 is FQGTGA in the germline V gene. V lost 0 bases, J lost 1 base, and 9 bases lay in between. The CDR3: CASSLTVTGNTEAFF. The CDR3, as DNA: TGTGCCAGCAGCTTAACGGTCACAGGGAACACTGAAGCTTTCTTT.

The genes are TRBV28 and TRBJ1-2; D is unresolved. Germline assignment: CDR1 MDHEN and CDR2 SYDVKM. CDR3 length equals 14 residues. Trimming left V 4 bases short and J 4 bases short, with 13 bases between. The CDR3 here is CASSSYPKSYGYTF. CDR3 nucleotide sequence: TGTGCCAGCAGTTCCTATCCGAAGAGCTATGGCTACACCTTC.

The chain has TRBV10-3 and TRBJ2-2; either TRBD1 or TRBD2 may fit D (5 bases each). V shed 6 bases and J shed 1 base, with 15 bases lying between them. Germline V CDR1 and CDR2: ENHRY, SYGVKD. This CDR3 is 16 amino acids long. As DNA, the CDR3 is TGTGCCATCAGACTAGACAGCCAGAGGAACACCGGGGAGCTGTTTTTT. Protein sequence: CAIRLDSQRNTGELFF.

The V and J genes are TRBV7-9 and TRBJ1-2; D ambiguous. This CDR3 comprises 17 residues. The V gene's germline CDR1 is SEHNR and CDR2 FQNEAQ (reference sequence). The V end was cut by 2 bases, the J end by 7 bases, with 23 bases between. The CDR3 DNA reads TGTGCCAGCAGCTTAAATTTGAGAACAGCTGCTGGGGTTGGCTACACCTTC. Translating it yields CASSLNLRTAAGVGYTF.

This chain links TRBV30 with TRBJ1-6, with D tentatively TRBD1 (5 bases). With 4 bases removed from V and 5 bases from J, the gap between germline ends came to 12 bases. The CDR3 runs 14 residues. Per germline, CDR1 GTSNPN and CDR2 SVGIG (reference sequence). CDR3 bases: TGTGCCTGGAAACGACAGCAAAATAATTCACCCCTCCACTTT. It yields the protein CAWKRQQNNSPLHF.

V gene TRBV6-5 combines with J gene TRBJ2-7, with TRBD1 as a possible D gene (6 bases). The CDR3 spans 12 residues. Germline V CDR1 and CDR2: MNHEY, SVGAGI. V was trimmed by 6 bases and J by 4 bases, leaving 10 bases between them. The CDR3 spells CASSGTKYEQYF. DNA for the CDR3: TGTGCCAGCAGCGGGACAAAATACGAGCAGTACTTC.

The CDR3: CASSAGIAGELFF. CDR3 sequence (DNA): TGTGCCAGCAGTGCAGGGATCGCCGGGGAGCTGTTTTTT. V gene TRBV6-1 combines with J gene TRBJ2-2; a possible D gene is TRBD1 (5 bases). Germline-derived CDR1 and CDR2 are MNHNS and SASEGT. Trimming shortened V by 4 bases and J by 6 bases, and 9 bases separated the two germline ends. This CDR3 is 13 amino acids long.

V and J are TRBV27 and TRBJ2-3, with unresolved D. The V gene's germline CDR1 is MNHEY and CDR2 SMNVEV (reference sequence). The V and J ends lost 4 bases and 3 bases respectively, with 5 bases between them. The CDR3 has 12 residues. DNA for the CDR3: TGTGCCAGCAGTTCGTGGACAGATACGCAGTATTTT. It translates to CASSSWTDTQYF.

This chain uses TRBV5-1 with TRBJ1-2; 7 bases match TRBD1. CDR1 is SGHRS and CDR2 is YFSETQ in the germline V gene. The J segment lost 0 bases and the V segment lost 5 bases, leaving 7 bases of the junction unmatched. This CDR3 has 15 residues. The CDR3 nucleotides are TGCGCCAGCAGTCGGGGACAGCAAGCTAACTATGGCTACACCTTC. It yields the protein CASSRGQQANYGYTF.

The chain is built from TRBV4-2 and TRBJ2-2, with a possible D match to TRBD2 (6 bases). CDR3 length: 17 residues. Germline values: CDR1 LGHNA, CDR2 YNFKEQ. Trimming pared 5 bases from V and 4 bases from J, leaving 20 bases between. The CDR3 spells CASSIKTGTDFTGELFF. CDR3 sequence (DNA): TGTGCCAGCAGCATTAAAACCGGGACTGACTTCACCGGGGAGCTGTTTTTT.

The CDR3 sequence is CASSFGGSINEQFF. The CDR3 nucleotides are TGCGCCAGCAGCTTTGGAGGTAGCATCAATGAGCAGTTCTTC. The V and J genes are TRBV5-1 and TRBJ2-1; possible D gene TRBD2, 5 bases. Germline V gives CDR1 SGHRS, CDR2 YFSETQ. V was pared by 2 bases and J by 6 bases, with 12 bases between. The CDR3 runs to 14 residues.

The rearrangement uses TRBV2 and TRBJ2-7; TRBD1 agrees at 9 bases. This CDR3 contains 12 residues. CDR1 is SNHLY, CDR2 FYNNEI, per germline. Trimming at V came to 5 bases and at J to 5 bases, leaving 1 base not matched to a gene. The CDR3 nucleotides read TGTGCCAGCAGTACAGGGGGCAACGAGCAGTACTTC. Its protein is CASSTGGNEQYF.

The table lists this clone with a few counts. J is TRBJ1-2 and V is TRBV5-6, with D hard to call. CDR1 SGHDT and CDR2 YYEEEE come from the germline V gene. V was shortened by 2 bases and J by 3 bases, with 8 bases between the two germline ends. This CDR3 spans 13 amino acids. The chain's CDR3 is CASSFDADYGYTF. CDR3 coding DNA: TGTGCCAGCAGCTTTGATGCGGACTATGGCTACACCTTC.

The chain joins TRBV7-2 to TRBJ2-3; D is tentatively TRBD1 or TRBD2 (5 bases each). Trimming left V 3 bases short and J 0 bases short, with 10 bases between. Germline V gene sequence: CDR1 SGHTA, CDR2 FQGNSA. The length of the CDR3 is 15 residues. This chain's CDR3 is CASSLVGASTDTQYF. CDR3 sequence (DNA): TGTGCCAGCAGCTTGGTCGGGGCTAGCACAGATACGCAGTATTTT.

This chain connects TRBV2 to TRBJ1-6; no firm D call. CDR1 SNHLY and CDR2 FYNNEI come from the germline V gene. Trimming took 0 bases from V and 5 from J, leaving 8 bases between them. This CDR3 comprises 15 residues. The CDR3 region is CASSEAFSNNSPLHF. The CDR3 bases are TGTGCCAGCAGTGAAGCGTTCTCTAATAATTCACCCCTCCACTTT.

The chain employs TRBV5-5 and TRBJ1-3; D is unresolved. The germline V gene has CDR1 SGHKS and CDR2 YYEKEE (reference sequence). V was shortened by 4 bases and J by 0 bases, with 11 bases between the two germline ends. The CDR3 is 15 amino acids. CDR3 in DNA: TGTGCCAGCAGCCAAAAGACGGCCTCTGGAAACACCATATATTTT. Amino acids: CASSQKTASGNTIYF.

The chain joins TRBV6-1 to TRBJ2-4; 7 bases align to TRBD2. Germline V lookup: CDR1 MNHNS, CDR2 SASEGT. V shed 1 base, J shed 4 bases, and the junction held 4 bases outside the gene matches. This CDR3 comprises 15 residues. The CDR3 spells CASSEGSSGKNIQYF. The CDR3 region has the DNA TGTGCCAGCAGTGAAGGATCTAGCGGAAAAAACATTCAGTACTTC.